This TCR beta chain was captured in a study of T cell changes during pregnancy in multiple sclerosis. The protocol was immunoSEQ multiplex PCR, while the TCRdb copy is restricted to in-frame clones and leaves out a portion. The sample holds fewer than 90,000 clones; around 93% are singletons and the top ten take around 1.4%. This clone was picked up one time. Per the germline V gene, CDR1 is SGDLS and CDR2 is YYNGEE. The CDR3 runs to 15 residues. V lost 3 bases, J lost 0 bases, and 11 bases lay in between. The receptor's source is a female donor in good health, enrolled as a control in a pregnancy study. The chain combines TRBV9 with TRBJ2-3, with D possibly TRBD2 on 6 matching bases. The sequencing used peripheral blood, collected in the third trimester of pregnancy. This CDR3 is CASSEGLKSTDTQYF. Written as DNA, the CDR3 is TGTGCCAGCAGCGAGGGACTCAAAAGCACAGATACGCAGTATTTT.